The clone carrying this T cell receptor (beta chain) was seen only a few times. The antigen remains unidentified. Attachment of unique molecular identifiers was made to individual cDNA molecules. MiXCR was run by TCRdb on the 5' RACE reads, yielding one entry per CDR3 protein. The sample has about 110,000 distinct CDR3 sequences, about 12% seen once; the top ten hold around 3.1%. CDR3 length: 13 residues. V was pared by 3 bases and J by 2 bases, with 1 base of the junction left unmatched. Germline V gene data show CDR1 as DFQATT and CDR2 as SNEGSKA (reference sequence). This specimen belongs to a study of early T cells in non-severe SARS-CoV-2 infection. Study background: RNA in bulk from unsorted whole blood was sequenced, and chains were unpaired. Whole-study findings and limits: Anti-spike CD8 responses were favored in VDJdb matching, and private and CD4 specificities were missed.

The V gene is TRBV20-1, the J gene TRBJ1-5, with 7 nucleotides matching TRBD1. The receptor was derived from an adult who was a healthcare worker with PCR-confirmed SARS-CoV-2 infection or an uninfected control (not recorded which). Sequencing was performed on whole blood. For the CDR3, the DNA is TGCAGTGCTAGGACAGGGCGCAATCAGCCCCAGCATTTT. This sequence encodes CSARTGRNQPQHF.